The 7 T cell receptor beta chains reported below all come from one sample, sequenced in a study of glioma-infiltrating T cells. Using RNA template, CDR3s of TCR alpha and beta were amplified with iRepertoire arm-PCR. A single record per CDR3 protein comes from TCRdb applying MiXCR to the multiplex PCR reads. This sample has about 93,000 distinct CDR3 sequences, with roughly 39% found just once. The sample consisted of glioma tissue, nonneoplastic brain tissue, or PBMCs (not recorded which). All receptors derive from a human donor with low-grade glioma or glioblastoma, undergoing nonglioma brain surgery, or in good health (not recorded which).

This chain connects TRBV6-1 to TRBJ1-1, with a possible D match to TRBD1 (5 bases). This CDR3 region has 13 residues. Trimming cost V 7 bases and J 4 bases, with 13 bases left between them. Germline V gene sequence: CDR1 MNHNS, CDR2 SASEGT. The CDR3 loop reads CASKPWDGTEAFF. CDR3 nucleotides: TGTGCCAGCAAGCCCTGGGACGGCACTGAAGCTTTCTTT.

This clonotype came up many times. V and J are TRBV20-1 and TRBJ2-7, with 9 bases fitting TRBD2. The trim removed 3 bases at V and 4 bases at J, leaving 13 bases unmatched. This CDR3 has 16 amino acids. Germline V gene data show CDR1 as DFQATT and CDR2 as SNEGSKA (reference sequence). CDR3 bases: TGCAGTGCTAGGGGGGCCCTAGCGGGAAGCGTGTACGAGCAGTACTTC. Amino acids: CSARGALAGSVYEQYF.

This clonotype has a count of ten or more. This sequence joins TRBV29-1 and TRBJ1-1; TRBD1 is a possible D gene (5 bases). The CDR3 loop spans 10 amino acids. Trimming pared 6 bases from V and 4 bases from J, leaving 6 bases between. Germline CDR1 and CDR2: SQVTM and ANQGSEA. The CDR3, as DNA: TGCAGCGTAGGGACCACTGAAGCTTTCTTT. Encoded protein: CSVGTTEAFF.

About this clonotype itself: A much more abundant neighbour one base away suggests this may be a read error. This chain uses TRBV11-2 with TRBJ1-1, with D uncertain. The CDR3 has 15 amino acids. Germline loops: CDR1 SGHAT, CDR2 FQNNGV. Trimming left V 3 bases short and J 4 bases short, with 15 bases between. CDR3 amino acids: CASSFVGGLSTEAFF. The CDR3 coding sequence is TGTGCCAGCAGCTTTGTGGGAGGCTTGAGCACTGAAGCTTTCTTT.

For this clonotype: Its ends do not fully match the called genes, so a read error is possible. V gene TRBV10-3 combines with J gene TRBJ1-5; the D is unclear. The V gene's germline CDR1 is ENHRY and CDR2 SYGVKD. The CDR3 covers 14 residues. CDR3: CAISDTRSNHPQNF. The CDR3, as DNA: TGTGCCATCAGTGATACCAGGAGCAATCACCCCCAGAATTTT.

This clonotype has a count of ten or more. J is TRBJ1-2 and V is TRBV12-3 or TRBV12-4; the D gene is possibly TRBD1 (5 bases). This CDR3 has 14 amino acids. Trimming took 6 bases from V and 14 from J, leaving 25 bases between them. The CDR3 reads CASRSRDGASMWTF. CDR3 DNA sequence: TGTGCCAGCAGGAGCCGTGACGGGGCCTCTATGTGGACCTTC.

The sample holds one count of this clonotype. The V and J genes are TRBV7-2 and TRBJ2-3; no clear D. The germline V and J ends were trimmed by 5 bases and 2 bases, with 14 bases remaining between them. The CDR3 runs 15 residues. CDR1 is SGHTA and CDR2 is FQGNSA in the germline V gene. The CDR3 DNA reads TGTGCCAGCAGCAGCTCGATGATCCACACAGATACGCAGTATTTT. It translates to CASSSSMIHTDTQYF.